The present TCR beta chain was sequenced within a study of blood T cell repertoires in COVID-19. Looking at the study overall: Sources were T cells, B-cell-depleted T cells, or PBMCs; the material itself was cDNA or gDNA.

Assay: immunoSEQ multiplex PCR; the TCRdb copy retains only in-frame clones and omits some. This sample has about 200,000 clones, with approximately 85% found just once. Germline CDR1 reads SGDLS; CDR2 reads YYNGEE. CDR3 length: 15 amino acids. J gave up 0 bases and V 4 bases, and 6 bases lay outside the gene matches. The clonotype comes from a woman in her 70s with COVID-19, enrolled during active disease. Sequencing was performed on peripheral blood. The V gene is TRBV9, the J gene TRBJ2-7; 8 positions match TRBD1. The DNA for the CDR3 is TGTGCCAGCAGCCCAAGGACAGGGAGCTCCTACGAGCAGTACTTC. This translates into CASSPRTGSSYEQYF.